This T cell receptor (beta chain) was identified in a study of blood T cell repertoires in COVID-19. Residents of 20 to 25 US areas, aged about 18 to 89 years, made up the participants. Cohort 3 recovered donors had two negative PCRs, clearance, or symptom resolution. The method was immunoSEQ multiplex PCR; TCRdb's version includes in-frame clones alone and lacks a portion of them. The data show about 200,000 clones, about 85% seen once. Germline V gene sequence: CDR1 SGHDN, CDR2 FVKESK. Trimming pared 1 base from V and 9 bases from J, leaving 15 bases between. The CDR3 runs to 15 residues. V and J are TRBV14 and TRBJ2-2; tentative D call: TRBD2 (6 bases). The sequencing input was PBMCs or T cells enriched from blood (not recorded which). This TCR was recovered from a woman aged 25 to 39 who had recovered from COVID-19. CDR3: CASSQGRVASRELFF. CDR3 DNA sequence: TGTGCCAGCAGCCAAGGGAGGGTGGCGTCTCGGGAGCTGTTTTTT.